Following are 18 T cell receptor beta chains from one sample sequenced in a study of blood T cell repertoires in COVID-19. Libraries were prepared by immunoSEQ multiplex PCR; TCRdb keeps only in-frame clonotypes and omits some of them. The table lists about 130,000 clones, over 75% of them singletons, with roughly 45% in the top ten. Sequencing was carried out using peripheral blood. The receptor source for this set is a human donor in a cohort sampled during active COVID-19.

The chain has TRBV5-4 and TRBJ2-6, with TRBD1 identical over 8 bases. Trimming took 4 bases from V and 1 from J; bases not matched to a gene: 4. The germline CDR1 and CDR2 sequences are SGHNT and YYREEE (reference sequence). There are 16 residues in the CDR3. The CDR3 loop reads CASSRDRLSGANVLTF. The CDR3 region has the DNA TGTGCCAGCAGCCGGGACAGGCTATCTGGGGCCAACGTCCTGACTTTC.

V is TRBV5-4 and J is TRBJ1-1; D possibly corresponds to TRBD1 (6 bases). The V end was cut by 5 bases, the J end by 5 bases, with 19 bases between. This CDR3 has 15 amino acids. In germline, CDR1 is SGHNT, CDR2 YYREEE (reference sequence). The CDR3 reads CASSSQDSVRTEAFF. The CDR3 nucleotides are TGTGCCAGCAGTTCTCAGGACAGCGTTCGGACTGAAGCTTTCTTT.

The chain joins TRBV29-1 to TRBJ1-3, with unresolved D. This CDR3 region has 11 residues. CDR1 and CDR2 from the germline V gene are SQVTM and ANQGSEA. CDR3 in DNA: TGCAGTTCTTACTCTGGAAACACCATATATTTT. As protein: CSSYSGNTIYF.

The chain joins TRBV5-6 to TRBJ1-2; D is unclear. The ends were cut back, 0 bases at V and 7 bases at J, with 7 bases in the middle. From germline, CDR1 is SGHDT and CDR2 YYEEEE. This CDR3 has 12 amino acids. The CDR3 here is CASSLGRGGYTF. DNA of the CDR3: TGTGCCAGCAGCTTGGGGCGGGGTGGCTACACCTTC.

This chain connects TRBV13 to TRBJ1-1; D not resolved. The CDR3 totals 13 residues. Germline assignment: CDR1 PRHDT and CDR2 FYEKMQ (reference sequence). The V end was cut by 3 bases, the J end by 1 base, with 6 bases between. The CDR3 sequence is CASSFTENTEAFF. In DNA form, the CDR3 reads TGTGCCAGCAGCTTTACAGAGAACACTGAAGCTTTCTTT.

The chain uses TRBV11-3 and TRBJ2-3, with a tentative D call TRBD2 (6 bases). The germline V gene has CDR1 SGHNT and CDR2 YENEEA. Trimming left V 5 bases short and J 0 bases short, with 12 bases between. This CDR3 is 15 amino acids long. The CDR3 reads CASSPRDLSTDTQYF. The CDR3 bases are TGTGCCAGCAGCCCCCGGGACTTAAGCACAGATACGCAGTATTTT.

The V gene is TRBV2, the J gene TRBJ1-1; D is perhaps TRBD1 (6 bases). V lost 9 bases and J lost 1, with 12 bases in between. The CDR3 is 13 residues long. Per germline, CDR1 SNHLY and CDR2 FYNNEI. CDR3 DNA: TGTGCCAGTCGACAGGACCAGAACACTGAAGCTTTCTTT. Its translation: CASRQDQNTEAFF. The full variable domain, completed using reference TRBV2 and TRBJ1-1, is EPEVTQTPSHQVTQMGQEVILRCVPISNHLYFYWYRQILGQKVEFLVSFYNNEISEKSEIFDDQFSVERPDGSNFTLKIRSTKLEDSAMYFCASRQDQNTEAFFGQGTRLTVV.

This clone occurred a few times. DNA of the CDR3: TGTGCCAGCAGCTTACAACAGGGTTACGGCTACACCTTC. Protein: CASSLQQGYGYTF. V gene TRBV11-3 combines with J gene TRBJ1-2; perhaps TRBD1 as D (6 bases). Germline V lookup: CDR1 SGHNT, CDR2 YENEEA. V was cut by 2 bases and J by 8 bases, with 12 bases left in between. There are 13 residues in the CDR3.

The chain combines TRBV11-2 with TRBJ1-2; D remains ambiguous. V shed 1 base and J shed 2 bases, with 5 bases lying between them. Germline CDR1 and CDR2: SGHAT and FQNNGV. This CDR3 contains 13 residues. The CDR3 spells CASSLAQNYGYTF. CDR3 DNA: TGTGCCAGCAGCTTAGCACAGAACTATGGCTACACCTTC.

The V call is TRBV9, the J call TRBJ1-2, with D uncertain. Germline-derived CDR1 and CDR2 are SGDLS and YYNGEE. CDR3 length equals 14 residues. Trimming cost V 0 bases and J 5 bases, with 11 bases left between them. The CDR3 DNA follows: TGTGCCAGCAGCGTAGTAGCAGAAAGTTATGGCTACACCTTC. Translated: CASSVVAESYGYTF. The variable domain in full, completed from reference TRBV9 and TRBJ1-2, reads DSGVTQTPKHLITATGQRVTLRCSPRSGDLSVYWYQQSLDQGLQFLIQYYNGEERAKGNILERFSAQQFPDLHSELNLSSLELGDSALYFCASSVVAESYGYTFGSGTRLTVV.

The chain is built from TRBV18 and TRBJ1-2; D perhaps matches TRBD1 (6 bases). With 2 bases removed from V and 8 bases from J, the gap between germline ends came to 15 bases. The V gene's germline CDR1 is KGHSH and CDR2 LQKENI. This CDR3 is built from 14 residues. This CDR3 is CASSPSDSPRGYTF. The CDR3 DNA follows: TGTGCCAGCTCACCATCGGACAGCCCCCGAGGCTACACCTTC.

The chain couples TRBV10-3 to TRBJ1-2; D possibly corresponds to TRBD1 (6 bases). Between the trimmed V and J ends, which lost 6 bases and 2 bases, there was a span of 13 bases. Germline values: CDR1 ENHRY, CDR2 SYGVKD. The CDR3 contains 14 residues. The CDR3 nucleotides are TGTGCCATCAGAACGGGGGGCGCGAACTATGGCTACACCTTC. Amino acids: CAIRTGGANYGYTF.

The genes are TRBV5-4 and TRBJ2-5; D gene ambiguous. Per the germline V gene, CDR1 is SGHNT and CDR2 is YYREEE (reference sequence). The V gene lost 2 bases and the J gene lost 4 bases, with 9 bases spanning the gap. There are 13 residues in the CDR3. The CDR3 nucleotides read TGTGCCAGCAGCTTACCAAACAGAGAGACCCAGTACTTC. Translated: CASSLPNRETQYF.

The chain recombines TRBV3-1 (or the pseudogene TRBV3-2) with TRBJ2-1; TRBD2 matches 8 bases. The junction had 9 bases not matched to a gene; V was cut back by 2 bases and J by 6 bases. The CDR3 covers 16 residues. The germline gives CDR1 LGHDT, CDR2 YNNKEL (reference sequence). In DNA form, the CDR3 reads TGTGCCAGCAGCCAAAACAGCGGGAGTGGGGTCAATGAGCAGTTCTTC. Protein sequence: CASSQNSGSGVNEQFF.

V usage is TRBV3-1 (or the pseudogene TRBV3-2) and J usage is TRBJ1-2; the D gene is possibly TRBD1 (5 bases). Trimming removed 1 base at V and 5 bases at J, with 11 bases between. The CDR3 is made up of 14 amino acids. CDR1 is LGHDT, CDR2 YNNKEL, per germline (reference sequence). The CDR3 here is CASSQAGVGYGYTF. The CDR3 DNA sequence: TGTGCCAGCAGCCAAGCGGGGGTAGGGTATGGCTACACCTTC.

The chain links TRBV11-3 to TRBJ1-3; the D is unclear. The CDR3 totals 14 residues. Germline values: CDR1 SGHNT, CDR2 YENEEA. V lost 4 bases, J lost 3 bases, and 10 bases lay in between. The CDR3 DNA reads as TGTGCCAGCAGCTCGCGGGGTTATGGAAACACCATATATTTT. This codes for CASSSRGYGNTIYF.

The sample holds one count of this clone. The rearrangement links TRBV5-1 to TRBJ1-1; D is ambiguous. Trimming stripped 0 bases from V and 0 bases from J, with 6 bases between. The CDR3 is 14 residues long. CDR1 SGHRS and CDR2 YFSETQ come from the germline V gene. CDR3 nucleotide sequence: TGCGCCAGCAGCTTGGGAGTTATGAACACTGAAGCTTTCTTT. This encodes CASSLGVMNTEAFF.

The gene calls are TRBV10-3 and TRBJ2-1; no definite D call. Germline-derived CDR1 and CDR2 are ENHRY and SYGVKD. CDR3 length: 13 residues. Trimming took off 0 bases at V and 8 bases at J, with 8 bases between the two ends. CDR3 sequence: CAISESEWDEQFF. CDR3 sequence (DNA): TGTGCCATCAGTGAGTCGGAGTGGGATGAGCAGTTCTTC.